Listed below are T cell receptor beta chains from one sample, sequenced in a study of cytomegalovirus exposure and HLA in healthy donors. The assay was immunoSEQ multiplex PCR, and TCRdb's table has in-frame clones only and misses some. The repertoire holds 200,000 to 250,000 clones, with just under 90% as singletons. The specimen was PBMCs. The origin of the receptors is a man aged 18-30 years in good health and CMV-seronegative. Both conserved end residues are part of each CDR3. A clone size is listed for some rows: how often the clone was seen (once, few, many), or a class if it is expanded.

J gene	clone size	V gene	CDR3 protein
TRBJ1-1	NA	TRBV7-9	CASSPPSGQGAFF
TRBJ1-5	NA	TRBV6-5	CASSYGRGYQPQHF
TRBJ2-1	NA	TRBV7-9	CASSYGTSQQFF
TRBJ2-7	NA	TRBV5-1	CASSLEQGSYEQYF
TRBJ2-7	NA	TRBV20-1	CSAFNSGSLYF
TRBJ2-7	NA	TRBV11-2	CASSTGTGAYEQYF
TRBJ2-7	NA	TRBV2	CASSVQGPYEQYF
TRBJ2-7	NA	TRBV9	CASSVESSGRGYEQYF
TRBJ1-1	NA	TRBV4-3	CASSQRGNTEAFF
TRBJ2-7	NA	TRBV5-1	CASTTSGSSGVVRQYF
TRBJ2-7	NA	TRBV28	CASSYGYEQYF
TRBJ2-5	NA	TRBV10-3	CAISVQGKETQYF
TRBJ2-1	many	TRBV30	CAWSETLAGGPWFF
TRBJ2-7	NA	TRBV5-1	CASSLGSSGGYYEQYF
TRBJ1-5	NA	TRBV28	CASRGGTINQPQHF
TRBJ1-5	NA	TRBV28	CASSLGDSRNQPQHF
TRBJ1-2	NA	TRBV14	CASSQAGTGYGYTF
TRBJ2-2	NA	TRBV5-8	CASSDDRGTGELFF
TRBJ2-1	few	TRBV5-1	CASSYRTSGRYNEQFF
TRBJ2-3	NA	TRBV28	CASKLGLAGGQDTQYF
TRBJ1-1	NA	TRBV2	CASRFAEQSTEAFF
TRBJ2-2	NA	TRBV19	CASSQQQGSVGELFF
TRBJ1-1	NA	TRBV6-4	CASSVNTEAFF
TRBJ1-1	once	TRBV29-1	CSIWAYGQGNTEAFF
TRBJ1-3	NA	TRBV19	CASSPGTAGNTIYF
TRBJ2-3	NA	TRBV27	CASSLQGWEFTDTQYF
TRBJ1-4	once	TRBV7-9	CASSLKGGVEKLFF
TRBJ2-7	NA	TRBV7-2	CASSERSLGGYEQYF
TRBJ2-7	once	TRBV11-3	CASSLTVSSYEQYF
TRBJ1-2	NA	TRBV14	CASSPMNPVYGYTF
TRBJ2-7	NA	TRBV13	CASSPQGDRGHEQYF
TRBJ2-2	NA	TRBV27	CATTTVGNTGELFF
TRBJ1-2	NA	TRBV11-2	CASSTPLGASYGYTF
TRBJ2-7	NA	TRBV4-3	CASSQLHRDYEQYF
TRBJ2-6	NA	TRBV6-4	CASGDTSSGANVLTF
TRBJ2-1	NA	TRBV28	CASSLVQLAGGEQFF
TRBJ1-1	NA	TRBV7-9	CASSPVDRVDTEAFF